These 32 T cell receptor beta chains originate from one sample sequenced in a study of OX40 agonist ivuxolimab in advanced cancers. Sequencing was performed with immunoSEQ multiplex PCR; in TCRdb, only in-frame clones are kept and a portion is missing. The data hold 10,000 to 15,000 clones, with roughly 80% observed a single time. The specimen was CD4+ or CD8+ T cells sorted from blood, collected in a trial of the OX40 agonist ivuxolimab. The origin of the receptors is an adult with an advanced solid tumor such as melanoma, head and neck, liver or kidney cancer.

Here the CDR3 DNA reads TGTGCCAGCTCACCATCTGGGGCCGACAATACCTACGAGCAGTACTTC. This translates into CASSPSGADNTYEQYF. The chain uses TRBV18 and TRBJ2-7; D might be TRBD1 (5 bases). Trimming took 2 bases from V and 2 from J, leaving 16 bases between them. This CDR3 region has 16 residues. The germline CDR1 and CDR2 sequences are KGHSH and LQKENI.

The DNA for the CDR3 is TGTGCCAGCAGCTTAGAGGAGTCAGGGGATGGCTACACCTTC. It translates to CASSLEESGDGYTF. This chain connects TRBV11-1 to TRBJ1-2, with D possibly matching TRBD1 (6 bases). Deletions cut 1 base from V and 6 bases from J, with 12 bases between. Germline CDR1 SGHAT, CDR2 FQDESV (reference sequence). This CDR3 spans 14 amino acids. Full variable domain (remainder filled in from reference TRBV11-1 and TRBJ1-2): EAEVAQSPRYKITEKSQAVAFWCDPISGHATLYWYRQILGQGPELLVQFQDESVVDDSQLPKDRFSAERLKGVDSTLKIQPAELGDSAMYLCASSLEESGDGYTFGSGTRLTVV.

In its sample, this clone was seen once. The chain recombines TRBV28 with TRBJ1-2; D not resolved. With 4 bases removed from V and 0 bases from J, the gap between germline ends came to 9 bases. This CDR3 spans 14 amino acids. From germline, CDR1 is MDHEN and CDR2 SYDVKM. CDR3 protein: CASSYRPTNYGYTF. The DNA for the CDR3 is TGTGCCAGCAGTTATAGGCCAACTAACTATGGCTACACCTTC.

The chain links TRBV7-9 to TRBJ1-2, with D possibly being TRBD1 (6 bases). Trimming pared 1 base from V and 7 bases from J, leaving 13 bases between. Germline V gene lookup returns CDR1 SEHNR and CDR2 FQNEAQ (reference sequence). The CDR3 runs to 14 residues. The CDR3 is CASSLDQGSGGYTF. In DNA form, the CDR3 reads TGTGCCAGCAGCTTAGATCAGGGGTCAGGTGGCTACACCTTC. The whole variable domain, filled in from reference TRBV7-9 and TRBJ1-2, reads DTGVSQNPRHKITKRGQNVTFRCDPISEHNRLYWYRQTLGQGPEFLTYFQNEAQLEKSRLLSDRFSAERPKGSFSTLEIQRTEQGDSAMYLCASSLDQGSGGYTFGSGTRLTVV.

The rearrangement uses TRBV10-3 and TRBJ2-1; tentatively, D is TRBD2 (6 bases). This CDR3 region has 17 residues. V was shortened by 1 base and J by 8 bases, with 21 bases between the two germline ends. CDR1 is ENHRY, CDR2 SYGVKD, per germline. The CDR3 DNA follows: TGTGCCATCAGTGAGTATCCCCCGGGACTCCCCAAGCATGAGCAGTTCTTC. This encodes CAISEYPPGLPKHEQFF.

The V call is TRBV29-1, the J call TRBJ1-1; no firm D call. V gave up 4 bases and J gave up 6 bases, with 9 bases separating them. The CDR3 contains 11 residues. Germline V CDR1 and CDR2: SQVTM, ANQGSEA. This CDR3 reads CSVVGSSEAFF. The DNA for the CDR3 is TGCAGCGTTGTAGGGTCCTCTGAAGCTTTCTTT.

In this sample, this clone turned up once. This rearrangement joins TRBV27 to TRBJ2-3, with 7 bases aligning to TRBD2. V dropped 5 bases and J dropped 3; count of bases not matched to a gene: 17. The CDR3 runs 18 residues. CDR1 MNHEY and CDR2 SMNVEV come from the germline V gene (reference sequence). CDR3 coding DNA: TGTGCCAGCAGTCGGGACCAGTTTAGCGGGCCGAATACAGATACGCAGTATTTT. It is translated as CASSRDQFSGPNTDTQYF.

V and J are TRBV7-3 and TRBJ2-1, with TRBD2 identical over 9 bases. With V trimmed by 4 bases and J by 10 bases, 2 bases remained unmatched. The CDR3 runs 12 residues. Germline CDR1 is SGHTA and CDR2 is FQGTGA. The CDR3 is CASSSLAGEQFF. The CDR3 DNA is TGTGCCAGCAGCTCCCTAGCGGGAGAGCAGTTCTTC.

V is TRBV5-5 and J is TRBJ1-5; D call uncertain. Deletions cut 0 bases from V and 4 bases from J, with 17 bases between. Germline values: CDR1 SGHKS, CDR2 YYEKEE (reference sequence). This CDR3 region has 17 residues. The CDR3 loop reads CASSLGEYSAVNQPQHF. The CDR3 coding sequence is TGTGCCAGCAGCTTGGGGGAGTACAGCGCAGTAAATCAGCCCCAGCATTTT.

The V call is TRBV28, the J call TRBJ2-1; the D is unclear. The germline V and J ends were trimmed by 6 bases and 0 bases, with 18 bases remaining between them. The CDR3 totals 17 residues. Germline V lookup: CDR1 MDHEN, CDR2 SYDVKM. In DNA form, the CDR3 reads TGTGCCAGCAGAAAAGGGCTTGGACCTAACTCCTACAATGAGCAGTTCTTC. This codes for CASRKGLGPNSYNEQFF.

This chain connects TRBV28 to TRBJ2-1, with a weak D call TRBD2 (5 bases). The CDR3 consists of 9 residues. Germline CDR1 reads MDHEN; CDR2 reads SYDVKM. Trimming removed 9 bases at V and 15 bases at J, with 12 bases between. The CDR3 is CASAGNVFF. The CDR3 DNA is TGTGCCAGTGCGGGCAACGTGTTCTTC.

The gene calls are TRBV29-1 and TRBJ1-2, with D tentatively TRBD1 (5 bases). V was trimmed by 4 bases and J by 7 bases, leaving 13 bases between them. The CDR3 is 12 residues long. Germline assignment: CDR1 SQVTM and CDR2 ANQGSEA. The CDR3 DNA reads TGCAGCGTTGGGGGGAGCCTCTCTGGCTACACCTTC. Its translation: CSVGGSLSGYTF.

The chain links TRBV6-5 to TRBJ2-3, with 7 bases lining up with TRBD1. CDR3 length: 15 amino acids. Trimming removed 2 bases from V and 2 bases from J; junction bases left unmatched: 4. Germline assignment: CDR1 MNHEY and CDR2 SVGAGI. In DNA form, the CDR3 reads TGTGCCAGCAGTTACGGGACAGCTTCCACAGATACGCAGTATTTT. Translating it yields CASSYGTASTDTQYF.

V usage is TRBV28 and J usage is TRBJ2-7; TRBD1 might be the D (5 bases). The CDR3 length is 14 residues. Germline CDR1 and CDR2: MDHEN and SYDVKM. The V end lost 1 base, the J end lost 2 bases, and 9 bases lay between the germline ends. CDR3 nucleotides: TGTGCCAGCAGTTTATCGGACACCCCCTACGAGCAGTACTTC. It specifies CASSLSDTPYEQYF.

The chain combines TRBV5-1 with TRBJ2-1; TRBD1 aligns across 9 bases. Per the germline V gene, CDR1 is SGHRS and CDR2 is YFSETQ. Losses at the gene ends were 6 bases for V and 7 bases for J; bases not matched to a gene: 11. The CDR3 extends over 15 amino acids. For the CDR3, the DNA is TGCGCCAGCAACGTAGGAGCGGGACAGGGAAATGAGCAGTTCTTC. This sequence encodes CASNVGAGQGNEQFF.

The chain couples TRBV7-8 to TRBJ2-1, with 8 nucleotides matching TRBD2. The V gene's germline CDR1 is SGHVS and CDR2 FQNEAQ. The CDR3 has 16 amino acids. V lost 5 bases, J lost 7 bases, and 13 bases stayed unmatched. Here the CDR3 reads CASSLPSGTSANEQFF. DNA of the CDR3: TGTGCCAGCAGCCTGCCGTCGGGGACTAGTGCGAATGAGCAGTTCTTC.

The chain couples TRBV7-9 to TRBJ2-5; perhaps D is TRBD1 or TRBD2 (6 bases each). Trimming shortened V by 5 bases and J by 5 bases, and 12 bases separated the two germline ends. The CDR3 loop spans 13 amino acids. Germline values: CDR1 SEHNR, CDR2 FQNEAQ (reference sequence). The CDR3 coding sequence is TGTGCCAGCAGCCGGTACGGGGGCGAGACCCAGTACTTC. It is translated as CASSRYGGETQYF.

CDR3 sequence reads: CASSLENTIYF. CDR3 nucleotides: TGTGCCAGCAGCTTAGAGAACACCATATATTTT. V and J are TRBV7-3 and TRBJ1-3, with D hard to call. Trimming took off 2 bases at V and 7 bases at J, with 3 bases between the two ends. The CDR3 has 11 residues. Germline V gene data show CDR1 as SGHTA and CDR2 as FQGTGA.

The chain carries TRBV5-6 and TRBJ2-7; no definite D call. CDR1 is SGHDT, CDR2 YYEEEE, per germline. The CDR3 spans 15 residues. Between the trimmed V and J ends, which lost 0 bases and 2 bases, there was a span of 12 bases. The CDR3 loop is CASSLAQIRAYEQYF. CDR3 DNA: TGTGCCAGCAGCTTGGCCCAGATTCGTGCCTACGAGCAGTACTTC.

The J gene is TRBJ1-5, the V gene TRBV4-1; tentative D call: TRBD1 (5 bases). Trimming removed 4 bases at V and 2 bases at J, with 18 bases between. There are 17 residues in the CDR3. Germline CDR1 is MGHRA and CDR2 is YSYEKL. CDR3 in amino acids: CASSLHGAPSGNQPQHF. The CDR3 bases are TGCGCCAGCAGCCTCCATGGGGCCCCAAGCGGCAATCAGCCCCAGCATTTT.

The chain joins TRBV7-2 to TRBJ2-2, with 8 bases fitting TRBD2. CDR1 SGHTA and CDR2 FQGNSA come from the germline V gene. The CDR3 covers 15 residues. After removal of 1 base from V and 3 bases from J, the junction contained 1 base not matched to a gene. In nucleotides, the CDR3 is TGTGCCAGCAGCTTAGTACTAGCGGACACCGGGGAGCTGTTTTTT. It codes for CASSLVLADTGELFF.

The CDR3 DNA reads TGTGCCAGCAGCTTAGACAGGGTACAAGAGACCCAGTACTTC. Amino acids: CASSLDRVQETQYF. The chain recombines TRBV11-2 with TRBJ2-5, with D possibly being TRBD1 (5 bases). V lost 0 bases to trimming and J lost 2 bases, with 7 bases between them. The CDR3 consists of 14 residues. Germline lookup yields CDR1 SGHAT and CDR2 FQNNGV.

The rearrangement uses TRBV28 and TRBJ2-7; weak D call: TRBD1 (5 bases). The CDR3 length is 13 residues. V gave up 5 bases and J gave up 3 bases, with 11 bases separating them. Germline V gene lookup returns CDR1 MDHEN and CDR2 SYDVKM. The CDR3: CASSQDSDYEQYF. CDR3 DNA sequence: TGTGCCAGCAGTCAAGACAGTGACTACGAGCAGTACTTC.

The V call is TRBV11-2, the J call TRBJ1-1; D gene uncertain. CDR3 length: 15 amino acids. V lost 4 bases and J 6 bases, leaving 18 bases between the germline ends. CDR1 SGHAT and CDR2 FQNNGV come from the germline V gene. The CDR3 loop reads CASSSQTPGTAEAFF. The CDR3, as DNA: TGTGCCAGCAGCTCGCAAACCCCAGGCACTGCTGAAGCTTTCTTT.

The chain couples TRBV5-3 to TRBJ2-6; D is ambiguous. TRBV5-3 is sorted into the ORF group, with uncertain function. The V gene lost 1 base and the J gene lost 0 bases, with 23 bases spanning the gap. CDR3 size: 21 residues. CDR3 in amino acids: CARSLYPGACLGTSGANVLTF. The CDR3 DNA follows: TGTGCCAGAAGCTTGTACCCAGGAGCCTGCTTGGGAACCTCTGGGGCCAACGTCCTGACTTTC.

The V gene is TRBV29-1, the J gene TRBJ2-2; TRBD2 matches at 10 bases. CDR1 and CDR2 from the germline V gene are SQVTM and ANQGSEA. J lost 5 bases, V lost 3 bases, and 3 bases had no gene match. This CDR3 region has 14 residues. This chain's CDR3 is CSVEKRGGTGELFF. CDR3 in DNA: TGCAGCGTTGAGAAGCGGGGGGGTACCGGGGAGCTGTTTTTT.

The chain is built from TRBV6-4 and TRBJ2-1, with D perhaps assigned TRBD1 or TRBD2 (5 bases each). CDR1 and CDR2 (germline): MRHNA, SNTAGT. Trimming cost V 3 bases and J 11 bases, with 14 bases left between them. CDR3 length equals 13 residues. The DNA for the CDR3 is TGTGCCAGCAGTGAAGAGGCCCGGGACCAGCAGTTCTTC. Translating gives CASSEEARDQQFF.

The chain recombines TRBV7-6 with TRBJ2-1; no clear D gene. The germline V and J ends were trimmed by 0 bases and 0 bases, with 6 bases remaining between them. The CDR3 has 15 amino acids. The V gene's germline CDR1 is SGHVS and CDR2 FNYEAQ. The CDR3 loop reads CASSLAGSSYNEQFF. CDR3 nucleotides: TGTGCCAGCAGCTTAGCAGGGTCCTCCTACAATGAGCAGTTCTTC.

This sequence joins TRBV6-1 and TRBJ2-5; D uncertain. Per the germline V gene, CDR1 is MNHNS and CDR2 is SASEGT. The V gene lost 1 base and the J gene lost 1 base, with 7 bases spanning the gap. The CDR3 sequence is 14 residues long. The CDR3 nucleotides are TGTGCCAGCAGTGAAGGGGCAGCCCAAGAGACCCAGTACTTC. Amino acids: CASSEGAAQETQYF.

The V call is TRBV6-5, the J call TRBJ2-2; D remains unclear. Between the trimmed V and J ends, which lost 5 bases and 6 bases, there was a span of 13 bases. CDR3 length equals 14 residues. CDR1 is MNHEY, CDR2 SVGAGI, per germline. The CDR3 reads CASSPTDEPGELFF. CDR3 DNA: TGTGCCAGCAGTCCCACCGATGAGCCCGGGGAGCTGTTTTTT.

V gene TRBV4-3 combines with J gene TRBJ2-3; D is perhaps TRBD2 (5 bases). This CDR3 is 15 amino acids long. The V gene's germline CDR1 is LGHNA and CDR2 YSLEER. The V and J ends lost 1 base and 0 bases respectively, with 8 bases between them. CDR3 nucleotide sequence: TGCGCCAGCAGCCAAGCCAGAGGGAGCACAGATACGCAGTATTTT. It yields the protein CASSQARGSTDTQYF.

This clone has more than one count but fewer than ten. The J gene is TRBJ2-7, the V gene TRBV2; unclear D gene. The V end was cut by 2 bases, the J end by 0 bases, with 14 bases between. The CDR3 runs 16 residues. The germline V gene has CDR1 SNHLY and CDR2 FYNNEI. In DNA form, the CDR3 reads TGTGCCAGCAGTGAATATGAGGCGACGAGCTCCTACGAGCAGTACTTC. This gives the protein CASSEYEATSSYEQYF.